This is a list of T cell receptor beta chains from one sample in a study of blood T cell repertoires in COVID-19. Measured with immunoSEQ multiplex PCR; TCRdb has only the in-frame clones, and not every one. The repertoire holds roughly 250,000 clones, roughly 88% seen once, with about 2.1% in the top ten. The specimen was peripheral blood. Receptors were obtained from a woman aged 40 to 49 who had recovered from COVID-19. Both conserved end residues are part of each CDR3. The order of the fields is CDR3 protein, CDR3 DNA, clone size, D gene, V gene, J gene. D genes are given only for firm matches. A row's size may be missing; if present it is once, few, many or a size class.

CDR3: CASSLRDRISTDTQYF
DNA: TGTGCCAGCAGTTTACGCGACAGGATTAGCACAGATACGCAGTATTTT
size: .
D: .
V: TRBV27
J: TRBJ2-3

CDR3: CAWSETHTPRMSPLHF
DNA: TGTGCCTGGAGTGAAACACATACCCCGAGGATGTCACCCCTCCACTTT
size: .
D: .
V: TRBV30
J: TRBJ1-6

CDR3: CASSSRERVGTEAFF
DNA: TGTGCCAGCAGCTCGCGGGAGAGGGTGGGCACTGAAGCTTTCTTT
size: .
D: .
V: TRBV6-5
J: TRBJ1-1

CDR3: CASRSPGTDTQYF
DNA: TGTGCCAGCAGAAGCCCGGGTACAGATACGCAGTATTTT
size: .
D: .
V: TRBV12-3/TRBV12-4
J: TRBJ2-3

CDR3: CASRPTGYNEQFF
DNA: TGTGCCAGCAGGCCGACAGGGTACAATGAGCAGTTCTTC
size: .
D: TRBD1
V: TRBV25-1
J: TRBJ2-1

CDR3: CASSSQGATNEKLFF
DNA: TGCGCCAGCAGCAGCCAGGGGGCGACTAATGAAAAACTGTTTTTT
size: .
D: TRBD1
V: TRBV5-1
J: TRBJ1-4

CDR3: CASSLGPNRGDGYTF
DNA: TGCGCCAGCAGCTTGGGGCCCAACAGGGGAGATGGCTACACCTTC
size: .
D: TRBD1
V: TRBV5-1
J: TRBJ1-2

CDR3: CAGSKRSNTGELFF
DNA: TGTGCCGGTAGTAAGCGCAGTAACACCGGGGAGCTGTTTTTT
size: .
D: .
V: TRBV19
J: TRBJ2-2

CDR3: CASSRSRDTEAFF
DNA: TGTGCCAGCAGTCGCAGCCGGGACACTGAAGCTTTCTTT
size: few
D: .
V: TRBV6-2/TRBV6-3
J: TRBJ1-1

CDR3: CASSDSGRAHNEQFF
DNA: TGTGCCAGCAGCGATAGCGGGAGGGCCCACAATGAGCAGTTCTTC
size: many
D: TRBD2
V: TRBV7-9
J: TRBJ2-1

CDR3: CASSLRGEVYGYTF
DNA: TGTGCCAGCAGCTTGCGGGGGGAGGTCTATGGCTACACCTTC
size: .
D: .
V: TRBV9
J: TRBJ1-2

CDR3: CASSQGIGELDTQYF
DNA: TGCGCCAGCAGCCAAGGAATCGGGGAATTGGATACGCAGTATTTT
size: .
D: .
V: TRBV4-3
J: TRBJ2-3

CDR3: CASTERQFLSGNTIYF
DNA: TGTGCCAGCACCGAACGACAGTTTCTCTCTGGAAACACCATATATTTT
size: .
D: .
V: TRBV28
J: TRBJ1-3

CDR3: CASSAGEALNTEAFF
DNA: TGTGCCAGCAGTGCCGGGGAAGCTCTCAACACTGAAGCTTTCTTT
size: .
D: .
V: TRBV2
J: TRBJ1-1

CDR3: CASRRGGEVQPQHF
DNA: TGTGCCAGCAGGAGAGGAGGCGAAGTTCAGCCCCAGCATTTT
size: .
D: .
V: TRBV28
J: TRBJ1-5

CDR3: CASSLEDQGADGYTF
DNA: TGTGCCAGCAGCTTGGAGGATCAGGGGGCGGATGGCTACACCTTC
size: .
D: TRBD1
V: TRBV5-4
J: TRBJ1-2

CDR3: CASSYSPLSSYEQYF
DNA: TGTGCCAGCAGTTACTCCCCCCTGTCGTCCTACGAGCAGTACTTC
size: .
D: .
V: TRBV6-5
J: TRBJ2-7

CDR3: CASSQMRSREQYF
DNA: TGTGCCAGCAGCCAAATGAGGTCCCGCGAGCAGTACTTC
size: .
D: .
V: TRBV14
J: TRBJ2-7

CDR3: CASADRGYEQYF
DNA: TGTGCCAGTGCTGACAGGGGGTACGAGCAGTACTTC
size: .
D: TRBD1
V: TRBV19
J: TRBJ2-7

CDR3: CASSQGGRGGIAVQDTQYF
DNA: TGTGCCAGCAGCCAAGGTGGGAGGGGCGGGATCGCAGTCCAAGATACGCAGTATTTT
size: .
D: TRBD2
V: TRBV4-2
J: TRBJ2-3

CDR3: CASTKPGLVAATDTQYF
DNA: TGTGCCAGCACGAAGCCGGGACTTGTAGCGGCCACAGATACGCAGTATTTT
size: .
D: .
V: TRBV5-5
J: TRBJ2-3

CDR3: CASTTTGVSETQYF
DNA: TGTGCCAGCACCACGACAGGGGTTTCGGAGACCCAGTACTTC
size: .
D: TRBD1
V: TRBV28
J: TRBJ2-5

CDR3: CASSPSRGQGASPLHF
DNA: TGCGCCAGCAGCCCGAGCCGGGGACAGGGGGCTTCACCCCTCCACTTT
size: .
D: TRBD1
V: TRBV4-3
J: TRBJ1-6

CDR3: CASSLEWGRAYGYTF
DNA: TGTGCCAGCAGCTTAGAGTGGGGGCGGGCCTATGGCTACACCTTC
size: .
D: .
V: TRBV11-2
J: TRBJ1-2

CDR3: CAWSVQGYEQYF
DNA: TGTGCCTGGAGTGTACAGGGTTACGAGCAGTACTTC
size: .
D: .
V: TRBV30
J: TRBJ2-7

CDR3: CASSSMGKLNYGYTF
DNA: TGTGCCAGCAGCTCCATGGGCAAATTAAACTATGGCTACACCTTC
size: .
D: .
V: TRBV5-4
J: TRBJ1-2

CDR3: CAISERGQGSLNEKLFF
DNA: TGTGCCATCAGTGAGCGGGGTCAGGGGAGCCTTAATGAAAAACTGTTTTTT
size: .
D: .
V: TRBV10-3
J: TRBJ1-4

CDR3: CASSFTSSGNTIYF
DNA: TGTGCCAGTAGTTTTACTAGCTCTGGAAACACCATATATTTT
size: few
D: .
V: TRBV19
J: TRBJ1-3

CDR3: CAISEDRGSYNEQFF
DNA: TGTGCCATCAGTGAAGACAGGGGCTCCTACAATGAGCAGTTCTTC
size: .
D: TRBD1
V: TRBV10-3
J: TRBJ2-1

CDR3: CASSTPGADTQYF
DNA: TGTGCCAGCAGCACCCCAGGGGCAGATACGCAGTATTTT
size: .
D: .
V: TRBV9
J: TRBJ2-3

CDR3: CASSVPGGRLGYTF
DNA: TGTGCCAGCAGTGTCCCAGGGGGCCGTTTGGGCTACACCTTC
size: .
D: TRBD1
V: TRBV6-6
J: TRBJ1-2

CDR3: CASSPGLAEPANTGELFF
DNA: TGTGCCAGCAGCCCGGGGCTAGCGGAGCCCGCGAACACCGGGGAGCTGTTTTTT
size: many
D: TRBD2
V: TRBV27
J: TRBJ2-2

CDR3: CAWSQGLNSPLHF
DNA: TGTGCCTGGAGTCAGGGCCTTAATTCACCCCTCCACTTT
size: .
D: .
V: TRBV30
J: TRBJ1-6

CDR3: CASSPPGGLTYEQYF
DNA: TGTGCCAGCAGCCCACCCGGGGGGCTGACCTACGAGCAGTACTTC
size: few
D: .
V: TRBV7-9
J: TRBJ2-7

CDR3: CASSGEALAHGAVNYGYTF
DNA: TGCGCCAGCAGCGGGGAGGCGTTAGCCCATGGAGCGGTTAACTATGGCTACACCTTC
size: once
D: .
V: TRBV5-1
J: TRBJ1-2

CDR3: CASSLSGPEGIWQYF
DNA: TGTGCCAGCAGTTTATCGGGACCGGAGGGTATCTGGCAGTACTTC
size: .
D: .
V: TRBV28
J: TRBJ2-7

CDR3: CASSLGQGAGDIQYF
DNA: TGCGCCAGCAGCTTGGGACAGGGGGCCGGGGACATTCAGTACTTC
size: .
D: TRBD1
V: TRBV5-1
J: TRBJ2-4

CDR3: CASRVREGGINIQYF
DNA: TGTGCCAGCAGGGTGAGGGAGGGCGGGATAAACATTCAGTACTTC
size: .
D: TRBD2
V: TRBV2
J: TRBJ2-4

CDR3: CASSLLAGHGYTF
DNA: TGTGCCAGCAGCTTACTGGCAGGGCATGGCTACACCTTC
size: .
D: .
V: TRBV7-3
J: TRBJ1-2

CDR3: CASSRGGGEYEQYF
DNA: TGTGCCAGCAGCCGCGGCGGGGGGGAATACGAGCAGTACTTC
size: .
D: TRBD2
V: TRBV7-9
J: TRBJ2-7

CDR3: CASSVSGRAEGGETQYF
DNA: TGTGCCAGCAGCGTAAGCGGGAGGGCCGAGGGAGGAGAGACCCAGTACTTC
size: .
D: TRBD2
V: TRBV9
J: TRBJ2-5

CDR3: CASSLGSVPREKLFF
DNA: TGCGCCAGCAGCTTGGGCTCCGTGCCCCGGGAAAAACTGTTTTTT
size: .
D: .
V: TRBV5-1
J: TRBJ1-4

CDR3: CASSEVGGYSNQPQHF
DNA: TGTGCCAGCAGTGAAGTAGGGGGATATAGCAATCAGCCCCAGCATTTT
size: .
D: .
V: TRBV6-1
J: TRBJ1-5

CDR3: CASSQGTSTRPQETQYF
DNA: TGCGCCAGCAGCCAAGGAACATCTACCAGGCCTCAAGAGACCCAGTACTTC
size: .
D: .
V: TRBV4-1
J: TRBJ2-5

CDR3: CASSEARVNRFF
DNA: TGTGCCAGCAGTGAAGCGCGAGTCAACCGTTTCTTC
size: .
D: .
V: TRBV2
J: TRBJ2-1

CDR3: CASSYGQGTTYEQYF
DNA: TGTGCCAGCAGTTACGGACAGGGAACTACCTACGAGCAGTACTTC
size: once
D: TRBD1
V: TRBV6-6
J: TRBJ2-7

CDR3: CASSLGGYEQYF
DNA: TGTGCCAGCAGCCTCGGGGGCTACGAGCAGTACTTC
size: .
D: .
V: TRBV5-5
J: TRBJ2-7

CDR3: CASSLRGSGNTIYF
DNA: TGTGCCAGCAGCTTGCGGGGCTCTGGAAACACCATATATTTT
size: .
D: .
V: TRBV5-4
J: TRBJ1-3

CDR3: CAWTGTKKGPRESPLHF
DNA: TGTGCCTGGACGGGGACAAAGAAGGGCCCCAGGGAATCACCCCTCCACTTT
size: .
D: .
V: TRBV30
J: TRBJ1-6

CDR3: CATSDPTGLEEKLFF
DNA: TGTGCCACCAGTGATCCGACAGGGTTGGAGGAAAAACTGTTTTTT
size: .
D: TRBD1
V: TRBV24-1
J: TRBJ1-4

CDR3: CASSESGVNSPLHF
DNA: TGTGCCAGCAGTGAATCGGGGGTAAATTCACCCCTCCACTTT
size: .
D: .
V: TRBV2
J: TRBJ1-6